Listed here is a single TCR beta chain. This table comes from immunoSEQ multiplex PCR, and its TCRdb copy is limited to in-frame clones, with some not included. Of about 150,000 clones in the sample, about nine tenths were seen once. These data are taken from a study of cytomegalovirus exposure and HLA in healthy donors. The CDR3 sequence is 15 residues long. J was trimmed by 1 base and V by 5 bases; bases with no gene match: 6. Germline V CDR1 and CDR2: SSHAT, FNYEAQ (reference sequence). The chain carries TRBV7-7 and TRBJ2-7, with 9 bases lining up with TRBD2. This clonotype was sampled from a man between 18 and 35 years old in good health and CMV-seronegative. The sample comprised PBMCs. CDR3: CASSPGGLASYEQYF. The CDR3 nucleotides read TGTGCCAGCAGCCCAGGGGGACTAGCTTCCTACGAGCAGTACTTC.